This T cell receptor beta chain was captured in a study of blood T cells in healthy people across ages. For this clonotype: Antigen specificity is unknown.

This CDR3 has 13 amino acids. V was cut by 3 bases and J by 4 bases, with 9 bases left in between. Germline CDR1 and CDR2: KGHDR and SFDVKD. With a J-beta primer mix and a sample-barcoded 5' primer, a second PCR ran about 7 to 11 cycles. TCRdb re-derived calls from the 5' RACE reads in MiXCR, one entry per CDR3 protein. Altogether around 1.5 million distinct CDR3 sequences are present, about 43% being singletons, with the ten largest covering 7.9%. The study's findings and limits: When set beside aged donors, long-lived donors presented more naive CD4+ cells and higher diversity.

The sample taken for sequencing was blood. The rearrangement joins TRBV24-1 to TRBJ2-7; maybe TRBD1 (5 bases). The sequence was collected from a woman aged 18-35 years in good health. In DNA, the CDR3 is TGTGCCACCAGTGATAACACAGGATACGAGCAGTACTTC. This encodes CATSDNTGYEQYF.